This TCR beta chain was profiled in a study of blood T cell repertoires in COVID-19. Study-wide context: The United States, Italy and Spain were the sources of the acute and convalescent COVID-19 samples.

Germline CDR1 is SEHNR and CDR2 is FQNEAQ (reference sequence). This CDR3 region has 17 residues. V lost 2 bases, J lost 0 bases, and 11 bases lay in between. Measured with immunoSEQ multiplex PCR; TCRdb has only the in-frame clones, and not every one. Here the sample spans fewer than 250,000 clones, roughly 86% being singletons. This clone was picked up one time. The J gene is TRBJ1-6, the V gene TRBV7-9; a possible D gene is TRBD1 (5 bases). Sequencing was carried out using peripheral blood. The source of this sequence is a middle-aged man with acute or convalescent COVID-19. This CDR3 reads CASSLTDRSSYNSPLHF. The CDR3, as DNA: TGTGCCAGCAGCTTAACAGACAGAAGCTCCTATAATTCACCCCTCCACTTT. The full variable domain, its missing parts supplied by reference TRBV7-9 and TRBJ1-6, is DTGVSQNPRHKITKRGQNVTFRCDPISEHNRLYWYRQTLGQGPEFLTYFQNEAQLEKSRLLSDRFSAERPKGSFSTLEIQRTEQGDSAMYLCASSLTDRSSYNSPLHFGNGTRLTVT.